These 26 T cell receptor beta chains were sequenced from one sample in a study of response to subunit inactivated influenza vaccine. TCRdb independently ran MiXCR on the RT-PCR reads; one entry per CDR3 protein. The data hold around 570,000 distinct CDR3 sequences, with 6.5% to 8% observed a single time. The sequenced sample was PBMCs from blood, obtained about 23 months after vaccination. These receptor sequences come from a man aged 45 to 70 who received an inactivated influenza vaccine.

Only a few counts were recorded for this clonotype. V is TRBV24-1 and J is TRBJ2-1; D ambiguous. Trimming removed 3 bases from V and 15 bases from J, with 14 bases in between. Germline CDR1 and CDR2: KGHDR and SFDVKD. CDR3 length: 12 residues. The CDR3 loop is CATSDSTSTGFF. Here the CDR3 DNA reads TGTGCCACCAGTGATAGCACAAGTACTGGGTTCTTC.

This clonotype has more than one count but fewer than ten. This chain connects TRBV12-3 or TRBV12-4 to TRBJ1-5, with no clear D. The CDR3 has 15 amino acids. The V end lost 5 bases, the J end lost 0 bases, and 11 bases lay between the germline ends. The CDR3 DNA reads as TGTGCCAGCAGTCTACAGCAATCTAGCAATCAGCCCCAGCATTTT. Amino acid sequence: CASSLQQSSNQPQHF.

This clonotype was observed many times. The V gene is TRBV12-3 or TRBV12-4, the J gene TRBJ2-7; D may correspond to TRBD1 or TRBD2 (5 bases each). Deletions cut 3 bases from V and 2 bases from J, with 14 bases between. The CDR3 runs 15 residues. CDR3 protein: CASSFRGEPPYEQYF. CDR3 nucleotide sequence: TGTGCCAGCAGTTTTAGGGGAGAACCCCCCTACGAGCAGTACTTC.

This clonotype was seen a few times. The chain joins TRBV9 to TRBJ2-1; D possibly uses TRBD1 or TRBD2 (6 bases each). The V end lost 1 base, the J end lost 2 bases, and 13 bases lay between the germline ends. The germline gives CDR1 SGDLS, CDR2 YYNGEE. The CDR3 has 16 amino acids. CDR3 sequence reads: CASSVRGDPAYNEQFF. The CDR3 nucleotides read TGTGCCAGCAGCGTAAGGGGGGACCCTGCCTACAATGAGCAGTTCTTC. The whole variable domain, remainder taken from reference TRBV9 and TRBJ2-1, is DSGVTQTPKHLITATGQRVTLRCSPRSGDLSVYWYQQSLDQGLQFLIQYYNGEERAKGNILERFSAQQFPDLHSELNLSSLELGDSALYFCASSVRGDPAYNEQFFGPGTRLTVL.

The V and J genes are TRBV7-6 and TRBJ2-3; TRBD2 aligns across 11 bases. Germline V gives CDR1 SGHVS, CDR2 FNYEAQ. The CDR3 contains 16 residues. The ends lost 5 bases at V and 4 bases at J; junction bases unmatched: 8. DNA for the CDR3: TGTGCCAGCAGCCAGAGACTAGCGGGGACGGCAGATACGCAGTATTTT. Protein product: CASSQRLAGTADTQYF.

This clonotype was seen more than once but under ten times. The V call is TRBV27, the J call TRBJ2-1; 12 nucleotides line up with TRBD2. V lost 6 bases and J lost 8; bases outside the gene matches: 2. The germline gives CDR1 MNHEY, CDR2 SMNVEV (reference sequence). CDR3 size: 13 residues. CDR3: CASSRLAGDEQFF. DNA of the CDR3: TGTGCCAGCAGCCGACTAGCGGGAGATGAGCAGTTCTTC.

This clonotype has only a few counts. The rearrangement uses TRBV11-2 and TRBJ2-5; 9 nucleotides line up with TRBD1. With 4 bases clipped from V and 2 bases from J, the junction kept 17 bases outside the gene matches. The CDR3 contains 19 residues. CDR1 is SGHAT, CDR2 FQNNGV, per germline. The CDR3 DNA is TGTGCCAGCAGCTCAAACAGGGGGCGAGTGGGGGGGAGACAAGAGACCCAGTACTTC. Amino acids: CASSSNRGRVGGRQETQYF.

The table lists this clonotype with a few counts. The rearrangement uses TRBV10-3 and TRBJ1-2, with 7 bases aligning to TRBD1. The CDR3 length is 14 residues. Trimming removed 6 bases from V and 2 bases from J; junction bases left unmatched: 6. The germline V gene has CDR1 ENHRY and CDR2 SYGVKD. The CDR3 DNA reads as TGTGCCATCAGGGTCGGGACAGCGAACTATGGCTACACCTTC. It translates to CAIRVGTANYGYTF.

The chain is built from TRBV7-2 and TRBJ1-1; D unclear. The CDR3 is 12 residues long. The V gene's germline CDR1 is SGHTA and CDR2 FQGNSA. V shed 4 bases and J shed 11 bases, with 14 bases lying between them. The DNA for the CDR3 is TGTGCCAGCAGCTCTGAGCGCCCCGGGGCTTTCTTT. It encodes CASSSERPGAFF.

In this sample, this clonotype turned up a few times. The DNA for the CDR3 is TGTGCCAGCAGCCCTAGAGGGGCAGGGGGGGGCTATGGCTACACCTTC. It codes for CASSPRGAGGGYGYTF. The V gene is TRBV7-2, the J gene TRBJ1-2; 7 nucleotides agree with TRBD1. After removal of 5 bases from V and 4 bases from J, the junction contained 13 bases not matched to a gene. The CDR3 is made up of 16 amino acids. In germline, CDR1 is SGHTA, CDR2 FQGNSA. Full variable domain (outside the CDR3, taken from reference TRBV7-2 and TRBJ1-2): GAGVSQSPSNKVTEKGKDVELRCDPISGHTALYWYRQSLGQGLEFLIYFQGNSAPDKSGLPSDRFSAERTGGSVSTLTIQRTQQEDSAVYLCASSPRGAGGGYGYTFGSGTRLTVV.

This sequence joins TRBV5-4 and TRBJ2-1; TRBD2 is a possible D gene (5 bases). The germline gives CDR1 SGHNT, CDR2 YYREEE (reference sequence). The CDR3 has 13 residues. The V end lost 5 bases, the J end lost 3 bases, and 9 bases lay between the germline ends. The CDR3 is CASRAGDYNEQFF. The CDR3 nucleotides are TGTGCCAGCAGAGCCGGGGACTACAATGAGCAGTTCTTC. Filled out from reference TRBV5-4 and TRBJ2-1, the complete variable domain reads ETGVTQSPTHLIKTRGQQVTLRCSSQSGHNTVSWYQQALGQGPQFIFQYYREEENGRGNFPPRFSGLQFPNYSSELNVNALELDDSALYLCASRAGDYNEQFFGPGTRLTVL.

This clonotype has more than one count but fewer than ten. This chain links TRBV4-3 with TRBJ1-6, with D perhaps matching TRBD1 (6 bases). Germline-derived CDR1 and CDR2 are LGHNA and YSLEER. V was pared by 0 bases and J by 9 bases, with 12 bases between. This CDR3 comprises 15 residues. In nucleotides, the CDR3 is TGCGCCAGCAGCCAAGATTTTAGGGGGGGTTCACCCCTCCACTTT. It codes for CASSQDFRGGSPLHF.

This clonotype was counted a few times. The genes are TRBV2 and TRBJ2-7; 9 positions match TRBD1. V lost 6 bases and J lost 5; bases outside the gene matches: 11. The length of the CDR3 is 15 residues. CDR1 is SNHLY, CDR2 FYNNEI, per germline. The CDR3 loop is CASRSPGTGTHEQYF. The CDR3 DNA follows: TGTGCCAGCAGAAGCCCCGGGACAGGGACCCACGAGCAGTACTTC. Combining the CDR3 with reference TRBV2 and TRBJ2-7 gives the whole variable domain EPEVTQTPSHQVTQMGQEVILRCVPISNHLYFYWYRQILGQKVEFLVSFYNNEISEKSEIFDDQFSVERPDGSNFTLKIRSTKLEDSAMYFCASRSPGTGTHEQYFGPGTRLTVT.

This clonotype has at least ten counts. The chain uses TRBV12-3 or TRBV12-4 and TRBJ2-2; D is tentatively TRBD1 or TRBD2 (5 bases each). V was cut by 6 bases and J by 1 base, with 15 bases left in between. The CDR3 totals 16 residues. DNA for the CDR3: TGTGCCAGCAGGTCGACGGGGCTCAAGAACACCGGGGAGCTGTTTTTT. It is translated as CASRSTGLKNTGELFF.

The chain joins TRBV3-1 to TRBJ2-5, with TRBD2 matching over 11 bases. The V segment lost 6 bases and the J segment 5 bases; nucleotides outside the gene matches: 14. The germline gives CDR1 LGHDT, CDR2 YNNKEL (reference sequence). The CDR3 consists of 17 residues. The DNA for the CDR3 is TGTGCCAGCAGTCTTATTAGCGGGGGGGCCAGTGATGAGACCCAGTACTTC. Encoded protein: CASSLISGGASDETQYF.

This clonotype was seen a handful of times. This chain links TRBV2 with TRBJ2-1, with 7 bases that match TRBD1. This CDR3 contains 14 residues. Germline values: CDR1 SNHLY, CDR2 FYNNEI. The V segment lost 7 bases and the J segment 5 bases; nucleotides outside the gene matches: 8. CDR3 protein: CASNLGQLNNEQFF. The CDR3 nucleotides read TGTGCCAGCAACCTGGGACAGTTGAACAATGAGCAGTTCTTC.

This clonotype was detected a few times. V and J are TRBV10-3 and TRBJ1-4, with D perhaps matching TRBD1 (6 bases). Trimming left V 6 bases short and J 5 bases short, with 13 bases between. Per the germline V gene, CDR1 is ENHRY and CDR2 is SYGVKD. CDR3 size: 14 residues. The CDR3: CAIRQNRENEKLFF. CDR3 DNA sequence: TGTGCCATCAGACAGAACAGGGAAAATGAAAAACTGTTTTTT.

This clonotype was seen at least ten times. The rearrangement joins TRBV5-1 to TRBJ2-1; D may be TRBD1 (5 bases). The V end lost 0 bases, the J end lost 4 bases, and 8 bases lay between the germline ends. The CDR3 totals 14 residues. The germline CDR1 and CDR2 sequences are SGHRS and YFSETQ. In nucleotides, the CDR3 is TGCGCCAGCAGCTTGGAGACAGCTTACAATGAGCAGTTCTTC. Translation: CASSLETAYNEQFF. The full variable domain, completed using reference TRBV5-1 and TRBJ2-1, is KAGVTQTPRYLIKTRGQQVTLSCSPISGHRSVSWYQQTPGQGLQFLFEYFSETQRNKGNFPGRFSGRQFSNSRSEMNVSTLELGDSALYLCASSLETAYNEQFFGPGTRLTVL.

This clonotype was counted a few times. This rearrangement joins TRBV10-3 to TRBJ1-6; 11 bases align to TRBD1. The CDR3 is made up of 13 amino acids. V gave up 6 bases and J gave up 8 bases; unmatched junction bases: 0. The germline gives CDR1 ENHRY, CDR2 SYGVKD. This CDR3 reads CAIRGQGDSPLHF. Written as DNA, the CDR3 is TGTGCCATCAGGGGACAGGGGGATTCACCCCTCCACTTT.

This chain uses TRBV7-9 with TRBJ2-2; possibly TRBD2 for D (6 bases). CDR3 size: 16 residues. The V and J ends lost 4 bases and 3 bases respectively, with 15 bases between them. Germline values: CDR1 SEHNR, CDR2 FQNEAQ (reference sequence). CDR3 nucleotide sequence: TGTGCCAGCAGCTCTGGTAGCGGCTTGGACACCGGGGAGCTGTTTTTT. This sequence encodes CASSSGSGLDTGELFF.

The chain recombines TRBV28 with TRBJ1-2; no firm D call. From germline, CDR1 is MDHEN and CDR2 SYDVKM. CDR3 length: 12 residues. V dropped 3 bases and J dropped 11 bases, with 13 bases sitting between them. CDR3 protein: CASSFPTIGYTF. CDR3 in DNA: TGTGCCAGCAGTTTCCCCACAATAGGGTACACCTTC.

In its sample, this clonotype was seen many times. The J gene is TRBJ1-2, the V gene TRBV7-9; D possibly corresponds to TRBD1 (6 bases). CDR1 and CDR2 (germline): SEHNR, FQNEAQ (reference sequence). This CDR3 comprises 13 residues. The V end was cut by 5 bases, the J end by 4 bases, with 11 bases between. The CDR3 nucleotides read TGTGCCAGCAGCCTACAGGGACTCTATGGCTACACCTTC. This sequence encodes CASSLQGLYGYTF.

This clonotype was recorded at least ten times. DNA of the CDR3: TGCAGTGCTCCCCCGCCGGGAGAGACCCAGTACTTC. The encoded protein is CSAPPPGETQYF. The chain carries TRBV20-1 and TRBJ2-5; no firm D call. The germline gives CDR1 DFQATT, CDR2 SNEGSKA (reference sequence). Trimming took off 5 bases at V and 4 bases at J, with 11 bases between the two ends. CDR3 length: 12 amino acids.

Only a few counts were recorded for this clonotype. J is TRBJ1-5 and V is TRBV24-1, with TRBD1 as a possible D gene (6 bases). The CDR3 runs 12 residues. Between the trimmed V and J ends, which lost 4 bases and 6 bases, there was a span of 6 bases. Germline V lookup: CDR1 KGHDR, CDR2 SFDVKD. The CDR3: CATSEGGQPQHF. The CDR3 DNA reads TGTGCCACCAGTGAAGGGGGTCAGCCCCAGCATTTT.

This clonotype was seen a few times. The chain joins TRBV29-1 to TRBJ2-7; D may be TRBD1 (5 bases). The CDR3 length is 15 residues. CDR1 SQVTM and CDR2 ANQGSEA come from the germline V gene. V gave up 6 bases and J gave up 3 bases, with 21 bases separating them. As DNA, the CDR3 is TGCAGCGTCCTTTGGGCACAATGGGGCAGCTACGAGCAGTACTTC. The encoded protein is CSVLWAQWGSYEQYF.

This clonotype turned up a few times. The gene calls are TRBV20-1 and TRBJ2-1; TRBD2 is a possible D gene (5 bases). Trimming pared 3 bases from V and 2 bases from J, leaving 17 bases between. Germline V gene sequence: CDR1 DFQATT, CDR2 SNEGSKA (reference sequence). The CDR3 consists of 16 residues. This CDR3 is CSARGRGRATYNEQFF. For the CDR3, the DNA is TGCAGTGCTAGGGGCCGAGGGCGGGCAACCTACAATGAGCAGTTCTTC.